These 2 T cell receptor beta chains originate from one sample sequenced in a study of T cells in Graves' hyperthyroidism and ophthalmopathy (dated by TCRdb to about 2019). Libraries were constructed by multiplex PCR. The run used an Illumina HiSeq 2000. The TCR beta CDR3 regions were amplified from RNA transcripts. The TCR CDR3 was subjected to a first round of RT-PCR using the HTBI primer set and the Qiagen OneStep RT-PCR kit. TCRdb passed the public sequencing reads through fastp at Q25 and MiXCR, retaining productive beta sequences. Every entry covers one CDR3 protein and lists the most common genes and DNA from its rows. Within this sample are roughly 500,000 distinct CDR3 sequences, with 40% to 50% of them counted one time only. The ten largest account for 44% of the sample. The source material was peripheral blood or thyroid tissue (not recorded which). The origin of the receptors is an adult woman with Graves' disease, either hyperthyroidism or ophthalmopathy (not recorded which).

The chain is built from TRBV10-3 and TRBJ1-1; the D gene is possibly TRBD1 (5 bases). The ends were cut back, 6 bases at V and 4 bases at J, with 12 bases in the middle. Germline values: CDR1 ENHRY, CDR2 SYGVKD. The CDR3 consists of 13 residues. The CDR3 protein is CAISAGGSTEAFF. CDR3 DNA: TGTGCCATCAGCGCCGGGGGGTCCACTGAAGCTTTCTTT.

This chain links TRBV28 with TRBJ1-5; a possible D gene is TRBD1 (5 bases). CDR3 length: 17 residues. V dropped 2 bases and J dropped 4 bases, with 18 bases sitting between them. Germline V gives CDR1 MDHEN, CDR2 SYDVKM. The CDR3 loop reads CASSLRLPGNGNQPQHF. CDR3 coding DNA: TGTGCCAGCAGTTTAAGGCTACCAGGGAATGGTAATCAGCCCCAGCATTTT.